These 13 T cell receptor beta chains originate from one sample sequenced in a study of blood T cells in healthy people across ages. A second PCR, run for roughly 7 to 11 cycles, used a sample-barcoded 5' primer plus a J-beta primer mix. MiXCR, run by TCRdb on the 5' RACE reads, gives a single entry per CDR3 protein. Among 2 million or so distinct CDR3 sequences listed, about 50% were seen once. The sequencing sample was made of blood. The origin of the receptors is a woman aged 40 to 50 in good health.

This chain joins TRBV28 and TRBJ2-1; a possible D gene is TRBD1 (6 bases). Trimming took 10 bases from V and 0 from J, leaving 19 bases between them. The CDR3 is 16 residues long. Looked up from germline, CDR1 is MDHEN and CDR2 is SYDVKM. CDR3 sequence reads: CAISSRGLSSYNEQFF. The CDR3 DNA follows: TGTGCCATCTCTAGCAGGGGCCTTAGCTCCTACAATGAGCAGTTCTTC.

This clonotype was seen only a few times. The chain's CDR3 is CASSSDPGTGTYEQYF. The DNA of the CDR3 is TGTGCCAGCAGTTCCGACCCCGGGACAGGGACCTACGAGCAGTACTTC. The V call is TRBV27, the J call TRBJ2-7; TRBD1 agrees at 9 bases. The ends lost 4 bases at V and 2 bases at J; junction bases unmatched: 9. Germline values: CDR1 MNHEY, CDR2 SMNVEV (reference sequence). This CDR3 contains 16 residues.

DNA for the CDR3: TGCAGCGCTCTTGACAGGGGTGAGACCCAGTACTTC. It specifies CSALDRGETQYF. The V and J genes are TRBV29-1 and TRBJ2-5, with TRBD1 identical over 8 bases. The CDR3 contains 12 residues. The V gene's germline CDR1 is SQVTM and CDR2 ANQGSEA. With V trimmed by 7 bases and J by 5 bases, 6 bases remained unmatched.

This clonotype occurred once. This sequence joins TRBV20-1 and TRBJ2-5; tentative D call: TRBD1 (8 bases). Trimming pared 6 bases from V and 5 bases from J, leaving 19 bases between. Germline-derived CDR1 and CDR2 are DFQATT and SNEGSKA (reference sequence). The CDR3 consists of 14 residues. DNA of the CDR3: TGCAGTGCGAAAACAGGGGGGGACTTTGAGACCCAGTACTTC. Encoded protein: CSAKTGGDFETQYF.

Only a few counts were recorded for this clonotype. The rearrangement joins TRBV7-2 to TRBJ2-1; D is possibly TRBD2 (7 bases). The germline V and J ends were trimmed by 1 base and 2 bases, with 12 bases remaining between them. The V gene's germline CDR1 is SGHTA and CDR2 FQGNSA. The CDR3 spans 16 residues. Here the CDR3 reads CASSLERGATYNEQFF. The CDR3 nucleotides read TGTGCCAGCAGCTTAGAACGGGGGGCCACCTACAATGAGCAGTTCTTC.

This rearrangement joins TRBV29-1 to TRBJ2-5; 8 positions agree with TRBD1. Germline V CDR1 and CDR2: SQVTM, ANQGSEA. CDR3 length equals 16 residues. V was clipped by 3 bases and J by 4 bases; unmatched bases: 13. CDR3 DNA: TGCAGCGTTGATTCGAATATTTTGACAGGGGTAGAGACCCAGTACTTC. Translated: CSVDSNILTGVETQYF.

This clonotype occurred a few times. This chain uses TRBV4-2 with TRBJ1-2, with D possibly TRBD1 on 6 matching bases. Germline loops: CDR1 LGHNA, CDR2 YNFKEQ. V was clipped by 5 bases and J by 0 bases, with 13 bases between them. The CDR3 loop spans 15 amino acids. DNA for the CDR3: TGTGCCAGCAGCTCCGGACAGCTCGCTAACTATGGCTACACCTTC. This encodes CASSSGQLANYGYTF.

The rearrangement joins TRBV12-3 or TRBV12-4 to TRBJ2-7, with a tentative D call TRBD2 (7 bases). This CDR3 spans 15 amino acids. V lost 5 bases and J lost 3, with 17 bases in between. CDR3 residues: CASSADGGPYYEQYF. For the CDR3, the DNA is TGTGCCAGCAGTGCCGACGGGGGGCCCTACTACGAGCAGTACTTC.

The gene calls are TRBV24-1 and TRBJ2-7, with TRBD1 as a possible D gene (6 bases). Trimming cost V 1 base and J 0 bases, with 12 bases left between them. The germline V gene encodes CDR1 KGHDR and CDR2 SFDVKD. This CDR3 is 16 amino acids long. The CDR3 nucleotides are TGTGCCACCAGTGATTTAAGACAGGACGACTCCTACGAGCAGTACTTC. Its protein product is CATSDLRQDDSYEQYF.

The J gene is TRBJ2-7, the V gene TRBV27; weak D call: TRBD2 (6 bases). V gave up 5 bases and J gave up 2 bases, with 19 bases separating them. Germline V lookup: CDR1 MNHEY, CDR2 SMNVEV (reference sequence). The length of the CDR3 is 16 residues. The CDR3 region has the DNA TGTGCCAGCAGTCCCAGTACGGGGGACGCCACCTACGAGCAGTACTTC. Encoded protein: CASSPSTGDATYEQYF.

J is TRBJ1-2 and V is TRBV7-8; TRBD1 agrees at 11 bases. Germline V lookup: CDR1 SGHVS, CDR2 FQNEAQ. J was trimmed by 1 base and V by 1 base; bases with no gene match: 5. This CDR3 is built from 17 residues. CDR3 amino acids: CASSLVGTGGYNYGYTF. For the CDR3, the DNA is TGTGCCAGCAGCTTAGTTGGGACAGGGGGATATAACTATGGCTACACCTTC.

This clonotype was counted a few times. V gene TRBV4-2 combines with J gene TRBJ2-7; D is unclear. Trimming took off 1 base at V and 3 bases at J, with 13 bases between the two ends. The CDR3 has 15 residues. Germline CDR1 is LGHNA and CDR2 is YNFKEQ. The CDR3 sequence is CASSQGSDGYYEQYF. Here the CDR3 DNA reads TGTGCCAGCAGCCAAGGTTCGGACGGGTACTACGAGCAGTACTTC.

The V call is TRBV21-1, the J call TRBJ2-7; the table's D call, TRBD1, has no DNA check behind it. TRBV21-1 is a pseudogene. This CDR3 spans 15 amino acids. DNA of the CDR3: TGTGCCATCGAAAGGGGCGGGATGTCCTCCTACGAGCAGTACTTC. Protein sequence: CAIERGGMSSYEQYF.